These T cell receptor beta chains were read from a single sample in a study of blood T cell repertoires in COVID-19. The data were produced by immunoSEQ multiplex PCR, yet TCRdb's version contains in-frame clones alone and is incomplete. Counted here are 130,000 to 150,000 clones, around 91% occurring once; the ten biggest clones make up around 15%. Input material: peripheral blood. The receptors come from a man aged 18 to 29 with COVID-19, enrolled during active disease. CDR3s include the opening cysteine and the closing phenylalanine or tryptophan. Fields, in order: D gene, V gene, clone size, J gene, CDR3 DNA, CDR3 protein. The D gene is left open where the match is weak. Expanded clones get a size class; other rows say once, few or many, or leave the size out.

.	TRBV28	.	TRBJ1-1	TGTGCCAGCAGTTTATGGGGGGGTTTGAACACTGAAGCTTTCTTT	CASSLWGGLNTEAFF
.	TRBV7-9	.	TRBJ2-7	TGTGCCAGCAGCTTAGACCCAGGGGTTGCCTACGAGCAGTACTTC	CASSLDPGVAYEQYF
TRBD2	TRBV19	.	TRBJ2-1	TGTGCCAGTACCAGACTAGCGGGAGAATTCAATGAGCAGTTCTTC	CASTRLAGEFNEQFF
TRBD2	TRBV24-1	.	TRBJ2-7	TGTGCCACCAGCTCGGGACTAGCGGGAATCGAGCAGTACTTC	CATSSGLAGIEQYF
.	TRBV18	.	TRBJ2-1	TGTGCCAGCTCATCAGCGGATTCCTACAATGAGCAGTTCTTC	CASSSADSYNEQFF
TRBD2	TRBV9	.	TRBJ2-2	TGTGCCAGCAGCGTAGGCGGGAGGGCGAACACCGGGGAGCTGTTTTTT	CASSVGGRANTGELFF
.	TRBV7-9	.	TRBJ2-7	TGTGCCAGCAGCCCTCCCACCGGCTACGAGCAGTACTTC	CASSPPTGYEQYF
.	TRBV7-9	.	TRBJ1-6	TGTGCCAGCAGCCCCCCTGAGACGGAGAATTCACCCCTCCACTTT	CASSPPETENSPLHF
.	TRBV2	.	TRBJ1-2	TGTGCCAGCAGTGAAGTTCCGGCAGGGGACTATGGCTACACCTTC	CASSEVPAGDYGYTF
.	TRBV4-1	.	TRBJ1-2	TGCGCCAGCAGCCAAGGACGAGAGGATTTGAGGGGCTACACCTTC	CASSQGREDLRGYTF
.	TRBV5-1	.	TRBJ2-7	TGCGCCAGCAGCTTCGTTCAGAGGAACGAGCAGTACTTC	CASSFVQRNEQYF
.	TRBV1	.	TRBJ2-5	TGCACCAGCAGCCAGGCCCAGGGGGGTAGCGTGCCCCAAGAGACCCAGTACTTC	CTSSQAQGGSVPQETQYF
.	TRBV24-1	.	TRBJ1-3	TGTGCCACCAGTGATTTGTCCAGGGTAGAAAACACCATATATTTT	CATSDLSRVENTIYF
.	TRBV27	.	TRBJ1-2	TGTGCCAGCAGTTTAGGGCCTGTATATGGCTACACCTTC	CASSLGPVYGYTF
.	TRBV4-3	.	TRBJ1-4	TGCGCCAGCAGCCTGTCTCTGGAGGAAAAACTGCTTTTT	CASSLSLEEKLLF
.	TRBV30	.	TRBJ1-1	TGTGCCGCGGAGCGGGCGGGAGCTTTCTTT	CAAERAGAFF
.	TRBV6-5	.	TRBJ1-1	TGTGCCATACCCGGGGGATATGAGAACACTGAAGCTTTCTTT	CAIPGGYENTEAFF
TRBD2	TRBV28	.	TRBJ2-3	TGTGCCAGCAATTTAGCGGGAGCGGCGGATACGCAGTATTTT	CASNLAGAADTQYF
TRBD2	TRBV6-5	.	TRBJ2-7	TGTGCCAGCAGGGGACTACACGAGCAGTACTTC	CASRGLHEQYF
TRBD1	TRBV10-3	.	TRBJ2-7	TGTGCCATCAGTGAGAAGGACAGGGGGTACGAGCAGTACTTC	CAISEKDRGYEQYF
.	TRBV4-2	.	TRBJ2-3	TGTGCCAGCAGCCAAAGAAGGCGAGCGGAGAGCACAGATACGCAGTATTTT	CASSQRRRAESTDTQYF
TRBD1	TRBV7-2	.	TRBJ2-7	TGTGCCAGCAGCCGCCGGACAGGGAAGGAATCCGAGCAGTACTTC	CASSRRTGKESEQYF
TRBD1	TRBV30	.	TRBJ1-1	TGTGCCTGGAGTGTCGGACAGGGGAACACTGAAGCTTTCTTT	CAWSVGQGNTEAFF
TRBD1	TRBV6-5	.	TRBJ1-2	TGTGCCAGCAATCCAACAGGGGTCGGGTATGGCTACACCTTC	CASNPTGVGYGYTF
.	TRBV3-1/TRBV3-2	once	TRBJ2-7	TGTGCCAGCAGCCAACGGGGGAGCTCCTACGAGCAGTACTTC	CASSQRGSSYEQYF
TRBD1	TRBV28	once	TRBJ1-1	TGTGCCAGCAGCCTGGGACAGAGGGTCGAGAGGGGCTACCCTGTCTACACTGAAGCTTTCTTT	CASSLGQRVERGYPVYTEAFF
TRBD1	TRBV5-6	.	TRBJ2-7	TGTGCCAGCAGCTTCGCCACAGGGGCCGCTCTCTACGAGCAGTACTTC	CASSFATGAALYEQYF